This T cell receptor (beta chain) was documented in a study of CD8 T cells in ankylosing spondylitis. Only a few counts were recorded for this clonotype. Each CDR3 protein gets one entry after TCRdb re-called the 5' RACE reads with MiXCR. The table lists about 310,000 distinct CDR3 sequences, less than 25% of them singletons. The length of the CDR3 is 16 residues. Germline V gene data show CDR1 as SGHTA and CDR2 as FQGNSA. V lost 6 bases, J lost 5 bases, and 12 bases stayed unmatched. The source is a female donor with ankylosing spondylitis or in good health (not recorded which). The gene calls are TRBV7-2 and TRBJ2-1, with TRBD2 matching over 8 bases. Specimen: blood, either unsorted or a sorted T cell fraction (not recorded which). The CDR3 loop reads CASRLKSGSGDNEQFF. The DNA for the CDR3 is TGTGCCAGCAGGTTGAAGAGCGGGAGTGGGGACAATGAGCAGTTCTTC.